Listed here are 28 T cell receptor beta chains from one sample, sequenced in a study of blood T cell repertoires in COVID-19. Clones were read by immunoSEQ multiplex PCR, and TCRdb kept only the in-frame ones, dropping some. The sample shows 150,000 to 200,000 clones, 81% of them seen only once. Material: peripheral blood. The receptor source for this set is a man aged 55 to 70 with active or convalescent COVID-19.

There are a few counts of this clone. This chain connects TRBV5-1 to TRBJ1-1, with 8 bases matching TRBD1. V lost 3 bases and J lost 1; bases outside the gene matches: 2. Germline V gene sequence: CDR1 SGHRS, CDR2 YFSETQ. This CDR3 region has 14 residues. This CDR3 is CASSYGQGNTEAFF. The CDR3 bases are TGCGCCAGCAGCTACGGACAGGGGAACACTGAAGCTTTCTTT.

This clone was seen more than once but under ten times. V and J are TRBV28 and TRBJ2-7, with D possibly being TRBD2 (5 bases). The V gene's germline CDR1 is MDHEN and CDR2 SYDVKM. V lost 11 bases to trimming and J lost 3 bases, with 20 bases between them. This CDR3 spans 14 amino acids. CDR3 nucleotide sequence: TGTGCCTCCGGGGAAGTGGGCCTGGGCTACGAGCAGTACTTC. Amino acids: CASGEVGLGYEQYF.

The rearrangement links TRBV12-3 or TRBV12-4 to TRBJ2-3, with TRBD2 identical over 7 bases. V lost 3 bases to trimming and J lost 5 bases; unmatched junction nucleotides: 2. This CDR3 is 13 amino acids long. The chain's CDR3 is CASSFLAGDTQYF. The CDR3 DNA reads TGTGCCAGCAGTTTCTTAGCGGGAGATACGCAGTATTTT.

The chain recombines TRBV3-1 (or the pseudogene TRBV3-2) with TRBJ2-1; a weak D match, TRBD2 (5 bases). Per the germline V gene, CDR1 is LGHDT and CDR2 is YNNKEL (reference sequence). This CDR3 has 15 amino acids. V lost 1 base to trimming and J lost 5 bases, with 12 bases between them. The CDR3 nucleotides read TGTGCCAGCAGCCAAGCGGGGATAATCAACAATGAGCAGTTCTTC. This encodes CASSQAGIINNEQFF.

This clone was observed a single time. This chain links TRBV7-7 with TRBJ2-5; 8 bases fit TRBD2. The CDR3 loop spans 16 amino acids. Germline CDR1 is SSHAT and CDR2 is FNYEAQ (reference sequence). V trimming: 4 bases; J trimming: 1 base; junction bases outside the gene matches: 8. The CDR3 is CASSSAAGGSQETQYF. CDR3 DNA sequence: TGTGCCAGCAGCTCCGCGGCGGGGGGATCCCAAGAGACCCAGTACTTC.

The chain joins TRBV6-5 to TRBJ2-2; D gene unclear. Deletions cut 4 bases from V and 3 bases from J, with 6 bases between. The CDR3 spans 13 residues. In germline, CDR1 is MNHEY, CDR2 SVGAGI. CDR3 amino acids: CASSWSYTGELFF. The DNA of the CDR3 is TGTGCCAGCAGTTGGAGCTACACCGGGGAGCTGTTTTTT.

The J gene is TRBJ1-5, the V gene TRBV2, with 7 bases aligning to TRBD1. Unmatched junction bases numbered 8, after V lost 5 bases and J lost 4 bases. The CDR3 is made up of 15 amino acids. Germline CDR1 reads SNHLY; CDR2 reads FYNNEI. The CDR3 region is CASSSRQGRNQPQHF. DNA of the CDR3: TGTGCCAGCAGTTCCCGACAGGGCCGAAATCAGCCCCAGCATTTT.

V gene TRBV6-5 combines with J gene TRBJ1-1; TRBD1 aligns across 10 bases. There are 15 residues in the CDR3. J lost 1 base, V lost 6 bases, and 5 bases had no gene match. The germline V gene has CDR1 MNHEY and CDR2 SVGAGI. CDR3 sequence (DNA): TGTGCCAGCAGACCGACAGGGGGCTCGAACACTGAAGCTTTCTTT. Its translation is CASRPTGGSNTEAFF.

This chain uses TRBV5-4 with TRBJ1-2, with D unresolved. The V and J ends lost 3 bases and 4 bases respectively, with 10 bases between them. The CDR3 sequence is 13 residues long. CDR1 SGHNT and CDR2 YYREEE come from the germline V gene (reference sequence). The CDR3 nucleotides are TGTGCCAGCAGCTCAGGAGGCGGCTATGGCTACACCTTC. Its protein is CASSSGGGYGYTF.

The chain links TRBV5-4 to TRBJ1-2; maybe TRBD1 (6 bases). Germline loops: CDR1 SGHNT, CDR2 YYREEE (reference sequence). This CDR3 is built from 15 residues. V lost 6 bases, J lost 0 bases, and 15 bases lay in between. CDR3 nucleotide sequence: TGTGCCAGCATCCCACAGGGAGACACTAACTATGGCTACACCTTC. Protein product: CASIPQGDTNYGYTF.

The chain uses TRBV6-6 and TRBJ2-1, with 9 nucleotides matching TRBD2. Germline trimming cut 7 bases from V and 7 bases from J; bases unmatched to any gene: 11. This CDR3 has 15 amino acids. In germline, CDR1 is MNHNY, CDR2 SVGAGI (reference sequence). This CDR3 reads CASTPLRLAENEQFF. DNA for the CDR3: TGTGCCAGCACCCCGCTGAGACTAGCGGAAAATGAGCAGTTCTTC.

This chain links TRBV19 with TRBJ2-1, with 14 bases that match TRBD2. Germline values: CDR1 LNHDA, CDR2 SQIVND (reference sequence). The CDR3 sequence is 17 residues long. Unmatched junction bases numbered 4, after V lost 1 base and J lost 5 bases. This CDR3 reads CASSIGTSGGTNNEQFF. The CDR3 DNA sequence: TGTGCCAGTAGTATAGGGACTAGCGGGGGGACGAACAATGAGCAGTTCTTC.

CDR3 region: CATLRGRESYEQYF. Here the CDR3 DNA reads TGTGCCACCCTCAGGGGCAGGGAATCCTACGAGCAGTACTTC. This chain uses TRBV6-6 with TRBJ2-7, with a weak D call TRBD1 (6 bases). This CDR3 is 14 amino acids long. Trimming cost V 10 bases and J 1 base, with 17 bases left between them. The germline V gene has CDR1 MNHNY and CDR2 SVGAGI (reference sequence).

The chain joins TRBV18 to TRBJ1-3; TRBD1 aligns across 11 bases. V lost 5 bases and J lost 2; bases outside the gene matches: 2. This CDR3 has 15 amino acids. Germline CDR1 KGHSH, CDR2 LQKENI. CDR3 residues: CASSAGQGAGNTIYF. Written as DNA, the CDR3 is TGTGCCAGCTCAGCGGGACAGGGGGCTGGAAACACCATATATTTT. The variable domain in full, completed from reference TRBV18 and TRBJ1-3, reads NAGVMQNPRHLVRRRGQEARLRCSPMKGHSHVYWYRQLPEEGLKFMVYLQKENIIDESGMPKERFSAEFPKEGPSILRIQQVVRGDSAAYFCASSAGQGAGNTIYFGEGSWLTVV.

This chain joins TRBV28 and TRBJ2-7; D is ambiguous. The CDR3 has 13 residues. Germline CDR1 reads MDHEN; CDR2 reads SYDVKM. V was shortened by 6 bases and J by 2 bases, with 11 bases between the two germline ends. The CDR3 protein is CASSLGHTYEQYF. CDR3 nucleotide sequence: TGTGCCAGCAGCCTGGGCCACACCTACGAGCAGTACTTC.

There are a few counts of this clone. The rearrangement links TRBV27 to TRBJ2-7; 7 nucleotides line up with TRBD2. The length of the CDR3 is 15 residues. The J segment lost 1 base and the V segment lost 8 bases, leaving 11 bases of the junction unmatched. Germline lookup yields CDR1 MNHEY and CDR2 SMNVEV (reference sequence). DNA of the CDR3: TGTGCCAGCGCCCTCAGGGCGGGAGTTTCCTACGAGCAGTACTTC. The encoded protein is CASALRAGVSYEQYF.

The genes are TRBV3-1 (or the pseudogene TRBV3-2) and TRBJ1-2, with 9 bases matching TRBD1. With V trimmed by 8 bases and J by 8 bases, 6 bases remained unmatched. The CDR3 has 12 residues. CDR1 LGHDT and CDR2 YNNKEL come from the germline V gene (reference sequence). The CDR3 loop reads CASGTGGSGYTF. The DNA of the CDR3 is TGTGCCAGCGGTACAGGGGGCAGCGGCTACACCTTC.

The chain carries TRBV2 and TRBJ2-1, with 7 positions matching TRBD2. The CDR3 totals 13 residues. Trimming cost V 6 bases and J 4 bases; bases outside gene matches: 3. Germline V CDR1 and CDR2: SNHLY, FYNNEI. CDR3 protein: CASSDGGYNEQFF. Written as DNA, the CDR3 is TGTGCCAGCAGCGACGGGGGGTACAATGAGCAGTTCTTC. Combining the CDR3 with reference TRBV2 and TRBJ2-1 gives the whole variable domain EPEVTQTPSHQVTQMGQEVILRCVPISNHLYFYWYRQILGQKVEFLVSFYNNEISEKSEIFDDQFSVERPDGSNFTLKIRSTKLEDSAMYFCASSDGGYNEQFFGPGTRLTVL.

This clone was observed a single time. The chain carries TRBV15 and TRBJ2-7; tentatively, D is TRBD2 (5 bases). V lost 0 bases and J lost 0, with 9 bases in between. CDR1 is LNHNV and CDR2 is YYDKDF in the germline V gene (reference sequence). CDR3 length: 15 amino acids. CDR3 DNA sequence: TGTGCCACCAGCAGAGACACTAGTGGCTCCTACGAGCAGTACTTC. Its translation: CATSRDTSGSYEQYF. The full variable domain, in which reference TRBV15 and TRBJ2-7 provide the parts outside the CDR3, is DAMVIQNPRYQVTQFGKPVTLSCSQTLNHNVMYWYQQKSSQAPKLLFHYYDKDFNNEADTPDNFQSRRPNTSFCFLDIRSPGLGDTAMYLCATSRDTSGSYEQYFGPGTRLTVT.

V is TRBV15 and J is TRBJ1-2; D uncertain. Per the germline V gene, CDR1 is LNHNV and CDR2 is YYDKDF (reference sequence). V was cut by 0 bases and J by 2 bases, with 10 bases left in between. The CDR3 spans 15 residues. The CDR3 loop reads CATSRDLTENYGYTF. As DNA, the CDR3 is TGTGCCACCAGCAGAGACTTAACCGAGAACTATGGCTACACCTTC.

This chain connects TRBV29-1 to TRBJ1-1; TRBD1 matches 9 bases. The length of the CDR3 is 16 residues. CDR1 and CDR2 (germline): SQVTM, ANQGSEA. After removal of 7 bases from V and 5 bases from J, the junction contained 17 bases not matched to a gene. CDR3 sequence: CSARVGPTGGLTEAFF. Here the CDR3 DNA reads TGCAGCGCCCGAGTGGGACCGACAGGGGGGTTGACTGAAGCTTTCTTT.

The chain joins TRBV13 to TRBJ2-5, with D hard to call. Germline V gives CDR1 PRHDT, CDR2 FYEKMQ (reference sequence). V was cut by 5 bases and J by 0 bases, with 10 bases left in between. The CDR3 totals 14 residues. The CDR3 sequence: CASSLIQYQETQYF. The DNA for the CDR3 is TGTGCCAGCAGCCTCATCCAGTACCAAGAGACCCAGTACTTC.

This clone was counted between two and nine times. V usage is TRBV28 and J usage is TRBJ1-2, with a weak D call TRBD1 (5 bases). V lost 4 bases, J lost 6 bases, and 6 bases lay in between. Germline-derived CDR1 and CDR2 are MDHEN and SYDVKM. There are 11 residues in the CDR3. The CDR3 coding sequence is TGTGCCAGCAGTTGGGGGGATGGCTACACCTTC. It specifies CASSWGDGYTF.

This chain links TRBV3-1 (or the pseudogene TRBV3-2) with TRBJ2-7; maybe TRBD1 (6 bases). CDR1 is LGHDT, CDR2 YNNKEL, per germline (reference sequence). The length of the CDR3 is 12 residues. V was trimmed by 6 bases and J by 6 bases, leaving 12 bases between them. The CDR3 is CASRQGSAEQYF. The CDR3 coding sequence is TGTGCCAGCAGACAGGGAAGTGCCGAGCAGTACTTC.

The table lists this clone with a count of one. The V and J genes are TRBV19 and TRBJ1-1, with TRBD1 matching over 8 bases. This CDR3 region has 15 residues. CDR1 and CDR2 (germline): LNHDA, SQIVND (reference sequence). With V trimmed by 7 bases and J by 1 base, 8 bases remained unmatched. CDR3 coding DNA: TGTGCCAGTATTACGGGACAGGCCTCGAACACTGAAGCTTTCTTT. Translating it yields CASITGQASNTEAFF.

A note on this clone: One end of the junction fails to match germline, which may point to a read error. The chain links TRBV12-3 or TRBV12-4 to TRBJ2-7, with 8 bases matching TRBD1. CDR3 length: 13 residues. CDR3 bases: TGTGCCAGCAGTTCGAGAGACAGGGGCGAGAAGTACTTC. This translates into CASSSRDRGEKYF.

The V gene is TRBV6-2 or TRBV6-3, the J gene TRBJ2-7; TRBD2 agrees at 11 bases. This CDR3 region has 16 residues. The V and J ends lost 4 bases and 4 bases, in that order; junction bases with no gene match: 9. CDR1 MNHEY and CDR2 SVGEGT come from the germline V gene. The DNA of the CDR3 is TGTGCCAGCAGTTCATCCGGGACTAGCGGACTGTACGAGCAGTACTTC. Translation gives CASSSSGTSGLYEQYF.

The chain's CDR3 is CASSLALVLGQPQHF. CDR3 in DNA: TGTGCCAGCAGCTTGGCCTTGGTGCTCGGGCAGCCCCAGCATTTT. J is TRBJ1-5 and V is TRBV5-8; no firm D call. This CDR3 has 15 amino acids. Trimming stripped 0 bases from V and 7 bases from J, with 14 bases between. The V gene's germline CDR1 is SGHTS and CDR2 YDEGEE.